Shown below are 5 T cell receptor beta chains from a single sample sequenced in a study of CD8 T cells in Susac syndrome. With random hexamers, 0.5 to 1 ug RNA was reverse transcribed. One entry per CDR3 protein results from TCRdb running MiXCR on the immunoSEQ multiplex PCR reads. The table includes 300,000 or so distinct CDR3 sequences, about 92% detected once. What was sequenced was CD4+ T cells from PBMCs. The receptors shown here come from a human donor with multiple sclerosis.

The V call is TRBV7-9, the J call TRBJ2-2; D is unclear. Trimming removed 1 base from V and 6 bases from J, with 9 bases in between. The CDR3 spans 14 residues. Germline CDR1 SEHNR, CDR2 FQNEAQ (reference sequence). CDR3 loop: CASSLGNVAGELFF. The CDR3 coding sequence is TGTGCCAGCAGCTTAGGGAACGTGGCCGGGGAGCTGTTTTTT. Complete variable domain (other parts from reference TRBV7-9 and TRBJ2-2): DTGVSQNPRHKITKRGQNVTFRCDPISEHNRLYWYRQTLGQGPEFLTYFQNEAQLEKSRLLSDRFSAERPKGSFSTLEIQRTEQGDSAMYLCASSLGNVAGELFFGEGSRLTVL.

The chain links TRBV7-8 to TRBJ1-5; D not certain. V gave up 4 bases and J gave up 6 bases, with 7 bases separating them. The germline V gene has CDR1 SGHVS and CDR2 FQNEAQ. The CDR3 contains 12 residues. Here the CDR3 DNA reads TGTGCCAGCAGCTGGGTGGCTCAGCCCCAGCATTTT. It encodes CASSWVAQPQHF.

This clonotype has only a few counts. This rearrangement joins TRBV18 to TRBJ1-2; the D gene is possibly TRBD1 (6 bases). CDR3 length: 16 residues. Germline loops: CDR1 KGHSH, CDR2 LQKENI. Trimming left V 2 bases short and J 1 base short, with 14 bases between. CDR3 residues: CASSPDSGRGNYGYTF. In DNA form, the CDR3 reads TGTGCCAGCTCACCAGACTCGGGCAGGGGTAACTATGGCTACACCTTC.

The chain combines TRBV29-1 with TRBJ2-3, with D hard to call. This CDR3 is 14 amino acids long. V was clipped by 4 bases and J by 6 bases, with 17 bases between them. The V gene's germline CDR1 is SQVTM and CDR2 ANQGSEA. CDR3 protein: CSVGNRGLGDTQYF. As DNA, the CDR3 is TGCAGCGTTGGAAACCGCGGATTAGGGGATACGCAGTATTTT.

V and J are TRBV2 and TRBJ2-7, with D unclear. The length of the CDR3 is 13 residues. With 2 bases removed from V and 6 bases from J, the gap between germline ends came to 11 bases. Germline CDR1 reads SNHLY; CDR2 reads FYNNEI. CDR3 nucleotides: TGTGCCAGCAGTGAACAGACACCGTCCGAGCAGTACTTC. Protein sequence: CASSEQTPSEQYF.